Shown below are 10 T cell receptor beta chains from a single sample sequenced in a study of identical twins. Via MiXCR, TCRdb re-called the 5' RACE reads, giving one row per CDR3 protein. The repertoire holds some 760,000 distinct CDR3 sequences, with roughly 20% as singletons. Separately, the same data were catalogued under a study of T cells expressing NK-cell markers.

The sequencing input was PBMCs. Receptor source: a woman in her late teens or twenties in good health.

The chain is built from TRBV12-3 or TRBV12-4 and TRBJ2-3; 8 bases agree with TRBD2. The V segment lost 2 bases and the J segment 4 bases; nucleotides outside the gene matches: 2. There are 14 residues in the CDR3. CDR3 region: CASSLTGGSDTQYF. The CDR3 DNA follows: TGTGCCAGCAGTTTAACGGGGGGGTCAGATACGCAGTATTTT.

This sequence joins TRBV20-1 and TRBJ1-1; TRBD1 aligns across 9 bases. From germline, CDR1 is DFQATT and CDR2 SNEGSKA (reference sequence). The CDR3 sequence is 11 residues long. The CDR3 bases are TGCGGGGGACAGGGGAACACTGAAGCTTTCTTT. It yields the protein CGGQGNTEAFF.

This clonotype was observed a handful of times. The rearrangement joins TRBV29-1 to TRBJ1-2; weak D call: TRBD1 (6 bases). Per the germline V gene, CDR1 is SQVTM and CDR2 is ANQGSEA. This CDR3 has 13 amino acids. V lost 3 bases and J 2 bases, leaving 10 bases between the germline ends. The CDR3 loop reads CSVEGASNYGYTF. The CDR3 nucleotides read TGCAGCGTTGAGGGGGCTTCCAACTATGGCTACACCTTC.

This clonotype came up many times. V and J are TRBV10-3 and TRBJ2-3; 7 positions agree with TRBD1. Germline V gives CDR1 ENHRY, CDR2 SYGVKD. The CDR3 totals 14 residues. V shed 6 bases and J 0 bases; nucleotides not matched to a gene: 3. The CDR3 spells CAISGQVSTDTQYF. The CDR3, as DNA: TGTGCCATCAGCGGACAGGTCAGCACAGATACGCAGTATTTT.

The J gene is TRBJ2-5, the V gene TRBV20-1, with TRBD1 matching 9 bases. The CDR3 contains 14 residues. Germline loops: CDR1 DFQATT, CDR2 SNEGSKA (reference sequence). Trimming cost V 0 bases and J 5 bases; bases outside gene matches: 4. The CDR3 region is CSARDHRGLETQYF. DNA for the CDR3: TGCAGTGCTAGAGACCACAGGGGGCTCGAGACCCAGTACTTC.

The V and J genes are TRBV12-3 or TRBV12-4 and TRBJ1-3; D might be TRBD1 (5 bases). CDR3 length equals 13 residues. V lost 5 bases, J lost 8 bases, and 13 bases lay in between. CDR3 nucleotide sequence: TGTGCCAGCAGTAAACAGGCAATGGACACCATATATTTT. Translation: CASSKQAMDTIYF.

This chain uses TRBV6-1 with TRBJ2-1, with 14 bases identical to TRBD2. The trim removed 6 bases at V and 4 bases at J, leaving 11 bases unmatched. Per germline, CDR1 MNHNS and CDR2 SASEGT. The CDR3 runs to 18 residues. CDR3 sequence reads: CASRRTGLAGAGYNEQFF. In DNA, the CDR3 is TGTGCCAGCAGGAGGACGGGACTAGCGGGAGCTGGTTACAATGAGCAGTTCTTC.

The J gene is TRBJ2-3, the V gene TRBV7-6, with TRBD1 matching 11 bases. V was pared by 5 bases and J by 7 bases, with 11 bases of the junction left unmatched. The length of the CDR3 is 16 residues. The germline gives CDR1 SGHVS, CDR2 FNYEAQ. The CDR3 DNA follows: TGTGCCAGCAGCCATGTACGGACAGGGGGCGAGAATACGCAGTATTTT. This sequence encodes CASSHVRTGGENTQYF.

A few counts support this clonotype. V and J are TRBV12-3 or TRBV12-4 and TRBJ1-2, with 9 bases identical to TRBD1. The CDR3 is 14 amino acids. Trimming took 7 bases from V and 6 from J; bases not matched to a gene: 9. CDR3 sequence (DNA): TGTGCCAGCACCGAGGACAGGGGAGTCGATGGCTACACCTTC. Its translation: CASTEDRGVDGYTF.

V is TRBV7-9 and J is TRBJ1-5; D remains ambiguous. Trimming took off 6 bases at V and 4 bases at J, with 4 bases between the two ends. CDR1 is SEHNR and CDR2 is FQNEAQ in the germline V gene (reference sequence). This CDR3 spans 11 amino acids. The CDR3 here is CASRTNQPQHF. DNA for the CDR3: TGTGCCAGCAGGACAAATCAGCCCCAGCATTTT.